These 8 T cell receptor beta chains were sequenced from one sample in a study of cytomegalovirus exposure and HLA in healthy donors. PCR used 60 Vbeta primers and 13 Jbeta primers. Sequenced by immunoSEQ multiplex PCR; TCRdb stores in-frame clones only, minus some. This table holds around 200,000 clones, about 85% found once. The sequenced sample was PBMCs. These receptors were collected from a woman aged 45-59 years in good health and CMV-seropositive.

This rearrangement joins TRBV7-2 to TRBJ2-5; D is perhaps TRBD2 (5 bases). The germline V and J ends were trimmed by 3 bases and 4 bases, with 9 bases remaining between them. CDR3 length: 13 amino acids. CDR1 and CDR2 (germline): SGHTA, FQGNSA. CDR3 in amino acids: CASSFSAGETQYF. In DNA form, the CDR3 reads TGTGCCAGCAGCTTCAGCGCGGGAGAGACCCAGTACTTC.

V and J are TRBV7-9 and TRBJ2-7; a weak D match, TRBD1 (6 bases). V was clipped by 6 bases and J by 3 bases, with 18 bases between them. The CDR3 loop spans 15 amino acids. Germline V lookup: CDR1 SEHNR, CDR2 FQNEAQ (reference sequence). In DNA form, the CDR3 reads TGTGCCAGCAGTCCGGGACACCGGACCGTCTACGAGCAGTACTTC. It translates to CASSPGHRTVYEQYF.

The chain has TRBV28 and TRBJ2-7, with 7 bases aligning to TRBD1. The junction had 11 bases not matched to a gene; V was cut back by 7 bases and J by 8 bases. CDR1 and CDR2 (germline): MDHEN, SYDVKM. The CDR3 consists of 13 residues. CDR3: CASIARDSRKQYF. For the CDR3, the DNA is TGTGCCAGCATCGCAAGGGACAGCCGTAAGCAGTACTTC.

The chain joins TRBV5-1 to TRBJ1-1; D unresolved. The V and J ends lost 3 bases and 1 base respectively, with 7 bases between them. Germline V gives CDR1 SGHRS, CDR2 YFSETQ. The CDR3 is 13 amino acids. The CDR3 sequence is CASSSTENTEAFF. Written as DNA, the CDR3 is TGCGCCAGCAGCTCTACAGAGAACACTGAAGCTTTCTTT.

The rearrangement uses TRBV6-5 and TRBJ1-1; 7 bases map to TRBD1. V shed 5 bases and J 8 bases; nucleotides not matched to a gene: 2. The CDR3 consists of 11 residues. The germline V gene encodes CDR1 MNHEY and CDR2 SVGAGI. Here the CDR3 DNA reads TGTGCCAGCAGTCGGGGACAGGAAGCTTTCTTT. Amino acid sequence: CASSRGQEAFF.

The CDR3 DNA is TGTGCTAGTGGTCCTGCGTCCCGGAGTGGGACCCAGTACTTC. Protein product: CASGPASRSGTQYF. V usage is TRBV12-5 and J usage is TRBJ2-5; D ambiguous. V dropped 5 bases and J dropped 7 bases, with 17 bases sitting between them. Germline V gene data show CDR1 as LGHNT and CDR2 as FRNRAP. The CDR3 has 14 amino acids. The full variable domain, in which reference TRBV12-5 and TRBJ2-5 provide the parts outside the CDR3, is DARVTQTPRHKVTEMGQEVTMRCQPILGHNTVFWYRQTMMQGLELLAYFRNRAPLDDSGMPKDRFSAEMPDATLATLKIQPSEPRDSAVYFCASGPASRSGTQYFGPGTRLLVL.

The chain recombines TRBV5-1 with TRBJ2-1; a possible D gene is TRBD2 (7 bases). The CDR3 length is 15 residues. Germline loops: CDR1 SGHRS, CDR2 YFSETQ. V lost 0 bases to trimming and J lost 8 bases, with 15 bases between them. The CDR3 protein is CASSLAAGAGDEQFF. The DNA of the CDR3 is TGCGCCAGCAGCTTGGCTGCGGGGGCCGGGGATGAGCAGTTCTTC.

The chain employs TRBV10-3 and TRBJ2-5; 9 bases map to TRBD2. Germline V gene lookup returns CDR1 ENHRY and CDR2 SYGVKD. The CDR3 length is 14 residues. With 6 bases clipped from V and 0 bases from J, the junction kept 2 bases outside the gene matches. The CDR3 loop is CAISSGGYQETQYF. Written as DNA, the CDR3 is TGTGCCATCAGCAGCGGGGGGTACCAAGAGACCCAGTACTTC.